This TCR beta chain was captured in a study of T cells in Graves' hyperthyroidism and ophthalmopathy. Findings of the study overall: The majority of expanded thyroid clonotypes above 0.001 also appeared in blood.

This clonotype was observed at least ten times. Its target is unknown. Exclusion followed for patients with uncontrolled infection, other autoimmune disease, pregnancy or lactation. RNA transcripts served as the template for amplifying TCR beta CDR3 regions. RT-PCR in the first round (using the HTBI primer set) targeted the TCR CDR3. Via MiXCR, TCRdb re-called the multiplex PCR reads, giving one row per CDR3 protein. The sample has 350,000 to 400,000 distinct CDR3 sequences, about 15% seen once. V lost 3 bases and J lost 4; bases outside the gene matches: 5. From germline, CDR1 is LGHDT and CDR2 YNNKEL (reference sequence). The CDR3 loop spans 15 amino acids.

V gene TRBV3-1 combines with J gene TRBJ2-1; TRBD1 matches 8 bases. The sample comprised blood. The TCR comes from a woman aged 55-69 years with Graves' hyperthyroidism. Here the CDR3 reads CASSHRDRLYNEQFF. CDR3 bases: TGTGCCAGCAGCCATCGGGACAGGTTGTACAATGAGCAGTTCTTC.